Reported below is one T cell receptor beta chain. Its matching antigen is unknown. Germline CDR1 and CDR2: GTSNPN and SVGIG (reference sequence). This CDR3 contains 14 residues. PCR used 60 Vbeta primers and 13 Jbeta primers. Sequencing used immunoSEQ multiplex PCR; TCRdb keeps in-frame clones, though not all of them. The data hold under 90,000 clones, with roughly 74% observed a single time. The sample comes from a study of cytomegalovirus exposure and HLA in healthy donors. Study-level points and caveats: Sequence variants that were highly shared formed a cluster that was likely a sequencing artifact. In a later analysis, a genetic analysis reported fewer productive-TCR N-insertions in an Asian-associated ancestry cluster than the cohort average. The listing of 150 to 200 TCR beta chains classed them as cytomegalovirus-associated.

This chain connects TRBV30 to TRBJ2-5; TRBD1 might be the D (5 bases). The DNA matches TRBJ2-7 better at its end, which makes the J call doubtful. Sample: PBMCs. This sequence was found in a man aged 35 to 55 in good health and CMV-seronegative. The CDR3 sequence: CAWTVGLGDYEQYF. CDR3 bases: TGTGCCTGGACCGTGGGTCTAGGGGACTACGAGCAGTACTTC.